This T cell receptor beta chain is drawn from a study of shared clonotypes between healthy human individuals. Overall study context: The study drew on a couple of women and a few men aged 18 to 49 as donors.

As for this clone: Its target is not known.

Study-wide findings and caveats: Clonotype sharing across several donors was observed for around 4.5% of naive CD4 clonotypes. Although depth was large, rarefaction showed that sequencing of the sorted subsets was incomplete.

Terminally differentiated effector memory CD45RA+ cells were excluded by CCR7 positive selection of CD45RO-negative cells. V was clipped by 4 bases and J by 6 bases; unmatched bases: 6. Germline CDR1 SGDLS, CDR2 YYNGEE. The CDR3 runs to 14 residues. Clones were sequenced by immunoSEQ multiplex PCR, and TCRdb holds only the in-frame ones, with some missing. The table lists about 820,000 clones, nearly 95% of them singletons. The sequencing sample was made of naive CD8+ T cells sorted from blood. The chain has TRBV9 and TRBJ2-1; 8 bases are a match to TRBD2. The sequence derives from a man aged 30-40 years in good health. The DNA of the CDR3 is TGTGCCAGCAGCCACGGGACTAGTATCAATGAGCAGTTCTTC. This translates into CASSHGTSINEQFF.